What follows is one T cell receptor (beta chain) and its context. This entry comes from a study of cytomegalovirus exposure and HLA in healthy donors. Study-level information: Of 350 to 400 genotyped donors, more than 65% grouped in the Caucasian-associated ancestry cluster.

Vbeta (60) and Jbeta (13) primers were used in the PCR. Profiling relied on immunoSEQ multiplex PCR, and the TCRdb table lists in-frame clones only, not all of them. The data show around 170,000 clones, approximately 80% seen once. Trimming took off 3 bases at V and 1 base at J, with 12 bases between the two ends. The CDR3 has 15 residues. Germline V CDR1 and CDR2: MGHDK, SYGVNS. The chain uses TRBV25-1 and TRBJ1-1; TRBD1 is a possible D gene (6 bases). This sequence was found in a girl aged 10 to 17 in good health and CMV-seropositive. Sequenced sample: PBMCs. CDR3 DNA sequence: TGTGCCAGCAGTGACCTCCGGGACACGAACACTGAAGCTTTCTTT. It yields the protein CASSDLRDTNTEAFF. The whole variable domain, remainder taken from reference TRBV25-1 and TRBJ1-1, is EADIYQTPRYLVIGTGKKITLECSQTMGHDKMYWYQQDPGMELHLIHYSYGVNSTEKGDLSSESTVSRIRTEHFPLTLESARPSHTSQYLCASSDLRDTNTEAFFGQGTRLTVV.